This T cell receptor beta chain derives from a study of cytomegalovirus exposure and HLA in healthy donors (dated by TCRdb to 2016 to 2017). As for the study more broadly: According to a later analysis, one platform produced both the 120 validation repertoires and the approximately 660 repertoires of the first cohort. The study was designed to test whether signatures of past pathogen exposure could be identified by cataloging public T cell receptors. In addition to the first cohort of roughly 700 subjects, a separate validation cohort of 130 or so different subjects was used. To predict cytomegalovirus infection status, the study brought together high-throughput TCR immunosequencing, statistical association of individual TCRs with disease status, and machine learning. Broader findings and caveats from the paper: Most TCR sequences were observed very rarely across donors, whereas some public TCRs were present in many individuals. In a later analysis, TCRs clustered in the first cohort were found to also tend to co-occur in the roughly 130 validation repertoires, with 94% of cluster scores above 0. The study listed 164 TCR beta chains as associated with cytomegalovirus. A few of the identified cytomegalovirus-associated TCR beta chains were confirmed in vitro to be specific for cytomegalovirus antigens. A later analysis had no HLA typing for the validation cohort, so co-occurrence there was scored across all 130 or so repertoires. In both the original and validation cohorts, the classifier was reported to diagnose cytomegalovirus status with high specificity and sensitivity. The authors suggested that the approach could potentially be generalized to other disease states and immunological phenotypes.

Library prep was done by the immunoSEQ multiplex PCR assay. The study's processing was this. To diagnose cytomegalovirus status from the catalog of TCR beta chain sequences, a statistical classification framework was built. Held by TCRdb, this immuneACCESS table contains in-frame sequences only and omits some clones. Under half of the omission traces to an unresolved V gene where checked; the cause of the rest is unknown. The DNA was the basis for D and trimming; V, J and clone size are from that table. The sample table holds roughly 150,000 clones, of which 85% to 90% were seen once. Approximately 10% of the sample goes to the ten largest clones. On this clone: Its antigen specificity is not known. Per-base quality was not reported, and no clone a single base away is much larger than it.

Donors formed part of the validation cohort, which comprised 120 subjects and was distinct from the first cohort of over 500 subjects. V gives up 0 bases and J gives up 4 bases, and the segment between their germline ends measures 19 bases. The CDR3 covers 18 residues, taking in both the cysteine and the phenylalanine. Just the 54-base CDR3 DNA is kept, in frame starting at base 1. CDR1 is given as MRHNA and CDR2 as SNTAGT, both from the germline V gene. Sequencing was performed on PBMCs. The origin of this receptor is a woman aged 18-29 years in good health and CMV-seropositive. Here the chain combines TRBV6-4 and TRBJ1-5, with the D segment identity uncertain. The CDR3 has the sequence CASSDSKRSLEKNQPQHF. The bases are TGTGCCAGCAGTGACTCGAAGAGGTCACTTGAAAAAAATCAGCCCCAGCATTTT.